The T cell receptor beta chain described here comes from a study of cytomegalovirus exposure and HLA in healthy donors. Overall study: A subsequent analysis stated that the 100 to 150 validation repertoires were run on the same platform as the roughly 670 first-cohort repertoires.

General study points: Subsequent analysis of the approximately 120 validation repertoires found a tendency for first-cohort TCR clusters to co-occur. The study put 150 to 200 TCR beta chains on its list as cytomegalovirus-associated.

TCRdb's copy holds only in-frame clones and misses some; the assay was immunoSEQ multiplex PCR. This table holds 120,000 or so clones, roughly 89% found once. The count of this clone is one. Its target is unknown. The roughly 120-subject validation cohort, separate from the approximately 670-subject first cohort, included the donors. The length of the CDR3 is 15 residues. The junction had 5 bases not matched to a gene; V was cut back by 5 bases and J by 3 bases. Germline V gene data show CDR1 as MDHEN and CDR2 as SYDVKM. The chain uses TRBV28 and TRBJ2-2, with TRBD1 identical over 8 bases. The sequence was obtained from a young woman in good health and CMV-seronegative. The sample was PBMCs. The CDR3 nucleotides are TGTGCCAGCAGTCTCGACAGGGGAGACACCGGGGAGCTGTTTTTT. Encoded protein: CASSLDRGDTGELFF.